This note documents a single T cell receptor (beta chain) sequence. Its recognized antigen is unknown. No much larger clone is present one base from it, and per-base qualities are unavailable. The collaborating institutions used their own protocols to collect whole blood in K2EDTA tubes. For TCRbeta analysis, collaborators shipped samples as frozen whole blood, isolated PBMCs, or DNA extracted from either of those sample types. The sample belongs to a study of blood T cell repertoires in COVID-19 (dated by TCRdb to 2019 to 2021). Describing the broader study: Collaborator samples came from the United States, Italy and Spain and covered acute and convalescent phases of COVID-19. The prospective study material was composed of cDNA or gDNA derived from T cells, B-cell-depleted T cells, or PBMCs. Deeply sampled blood TCRbeta repertoires from subjects exposed to, actively infected with, or recovered from COVID-19 were included in the dataset. The repertoires were released in a freely available public database intended as a resource for research on the immune response to SARS-CoV-2. The samples were drawn from the first 160 participants of the ongoing ImmuneRACE study and from over a thousand subjects provided by 6 global collaborators. Nearly every sample came with metadata listing a de-identified subject ID, COVID-19 status, age in years and sex. Where HLA class I and class II types were available, the types were taken from metadata supplied by the sample provider, not from assay-based typing.

The study at large found these results: The amount of clinical and demographic metadata varied by source and participant and was provided uncurated.

TCRbeta CDR3 regions were amplified from genomic DNA by means of the immunoSEQ Assay, a bias-controlled multiplex PCR. The authors processed their data as follows. Within the assay, amplification of reference gene primers was used to estimate how many nucleated cells each sample contained. Sequence reads were collapsed and filtered to measure the absolute abundance of every unique TCRbeta CDR3 rearrangement. Productive Simpson clonality was computed per sample as the square root of Simpson's diversity index over productive rearrangements. Held by TCRdb, this immuneACCESS table contains in-frame sequences only and omits some clones. Under half of the omission traces to an unresolved V gene where checked; the cause of the rest is unknown. Clone size and the V and J calls come from that table; the DNA yielded D and trimming. The sample table holds about 170,000 clones, of which approximately 89% were seen once. Roughly 3.4% of the sample goes to the ten largest clones.

This TCR derives from a man aged 65 to 79 with acute or convalescent COVID-19. Sequencing was done on a sample of peripheral blood.

At the DNA level, the sequence is TGTGCTAGTGGTTTGGCCGGACAGTCTTTAGAAGCTTTCTTT. Its product reads: CASGLAGQSLEAFF. Recombination linked TRBV12-5 to TRBJ1-1; a tentative D match to TRBD1 spans 6 bases. A distance of 14 bases separates the germline ends of V and J, which lose 1 base and 8 bases respectively. The CDR3 covers 14 residues, taking in both the cysteine and the phenylalanine. CDR3 DNA is the only sequence kept; it has 42 bases, read in frame from the first base. From the germline V gene, CDR1 is LGHNT and CDR2 is FRNRAP.